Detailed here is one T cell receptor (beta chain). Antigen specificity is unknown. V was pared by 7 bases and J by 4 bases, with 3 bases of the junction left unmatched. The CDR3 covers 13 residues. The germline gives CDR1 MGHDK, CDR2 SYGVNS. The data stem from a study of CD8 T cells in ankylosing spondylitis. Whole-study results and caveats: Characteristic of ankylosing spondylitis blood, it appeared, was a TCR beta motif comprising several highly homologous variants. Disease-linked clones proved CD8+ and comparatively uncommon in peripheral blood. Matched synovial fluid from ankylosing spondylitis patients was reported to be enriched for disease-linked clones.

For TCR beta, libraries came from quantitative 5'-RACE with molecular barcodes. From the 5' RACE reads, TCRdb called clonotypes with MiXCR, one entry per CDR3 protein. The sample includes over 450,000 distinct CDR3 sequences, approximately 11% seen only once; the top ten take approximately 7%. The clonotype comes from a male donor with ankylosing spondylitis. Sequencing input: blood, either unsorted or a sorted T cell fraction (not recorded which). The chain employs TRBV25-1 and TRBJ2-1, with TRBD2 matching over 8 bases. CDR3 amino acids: CASNGRGYNEQFF. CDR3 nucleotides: TGTGCCAGCAACGGGAGGGGTTACAATGAGCAGTTCTTC.